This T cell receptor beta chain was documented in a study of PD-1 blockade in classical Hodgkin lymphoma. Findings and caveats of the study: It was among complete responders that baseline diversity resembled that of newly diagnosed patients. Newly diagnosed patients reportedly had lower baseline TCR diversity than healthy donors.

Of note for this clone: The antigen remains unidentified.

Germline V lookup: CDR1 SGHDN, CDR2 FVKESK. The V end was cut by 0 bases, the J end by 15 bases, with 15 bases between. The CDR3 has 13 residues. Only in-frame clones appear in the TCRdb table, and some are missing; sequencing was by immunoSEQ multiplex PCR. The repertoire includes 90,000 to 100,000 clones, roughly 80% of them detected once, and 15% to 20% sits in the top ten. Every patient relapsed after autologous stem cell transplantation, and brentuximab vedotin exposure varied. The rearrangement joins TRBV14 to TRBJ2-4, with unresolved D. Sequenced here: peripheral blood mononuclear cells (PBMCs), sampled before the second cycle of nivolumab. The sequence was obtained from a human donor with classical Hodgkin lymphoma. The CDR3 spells CASSQDRASSWYF. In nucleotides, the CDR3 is TGTGCCAGCAGCCAAGACCGGGCTTCCTCGTGGTACTTC.